The TCR beta chain under discussion was sequenced for a study of regulatory dendritic cells for organ transplantation. Study findings and constraints: The authors noted considerable between-person heterogeneity in alloreactive memory CD8+ cells. Memory T cells were less diverse than naive, with memory CD8+ most oligoclonal.

CDR3 length: 13 residues. CDR1 and CDR2 (germline): LNHDA, SQIVND (reference sequence). V was pared by 3 bases and J by 6 bases, with 11 bases between. For this clone: Its antigen remains unidentified.

The data were produced by immunoSEQ multiplex PCR, yet TCRdb's version contains in-frame clones alone and is incomplete. The sample records roughly 27,000 clones, about four fifths being singletons. The chain links TRBV19 to TRBJ1-1; perhaps TRBD1 as D (5 bases). The material sequenced was naive CD8+ T cells from blood. Specified subset: CD45RA+ naive T cells. The sequence was collected from a human donor in good health. The CDR3 DNA reads as TGTGCCAGTAGTATTCTGGGGGGGGCTGAAGCTTTCTTT. It is translated as CASSILGGAEAFF. Variable domain in full (rest from reference TRBV19 and TRBJ1-1): DGGITQSPKYLFRKEGQNVTLSCEQNLNHDAMYWYRQDPGQGLRLIYYSQIVNDFQKGDIAEGYSVSREKKESFPLTVTSAQKNPTAFYLCASSILGGAEAFFGQGTRLTVV.